This T cell receptor (beta chain) came from a study of blood T cell repertoires in COVID-19. Overall study context: Acute and convalescent COVID-19 samples came from the United States, Italy and Spain. The cDNA or gDNA used as material had been derived from T cells, B-cell-depleted T cells, or PBMCs.

As processed by the authors: Estimates of nucleated cell counts were drawn from the amplification of reference gene primers. Generated by immunoSEQ multiplex PCR, the TCRdb table keeps only in-frame clones and is missing some. For V, J and clone size, that table is used; D and trimming come from the DNA. This table holds about 180,000 clones, roughly 84% found once. Trimming took 4 bases from V and 7 from J, leaving 14 bases between them. The CDR3 is 14 amino acids. In germline, CDR1 is LNHDA, CDR2 SQIVND (reference sequence). The receptor was derived from a woman older than 75 with acute or convalescent COVID-19. This rearrangement joins TRBV19 to TRBJ1-5, with D maybe TRBD1 (5 bases). Sample: peripheral blood. The DNA for the CDR3 is TGTGCCAGTAGTACGCAGGGAACCGGGCAGCCCCAGCATTTT. This codes for CASSTQGTGQPQHF.